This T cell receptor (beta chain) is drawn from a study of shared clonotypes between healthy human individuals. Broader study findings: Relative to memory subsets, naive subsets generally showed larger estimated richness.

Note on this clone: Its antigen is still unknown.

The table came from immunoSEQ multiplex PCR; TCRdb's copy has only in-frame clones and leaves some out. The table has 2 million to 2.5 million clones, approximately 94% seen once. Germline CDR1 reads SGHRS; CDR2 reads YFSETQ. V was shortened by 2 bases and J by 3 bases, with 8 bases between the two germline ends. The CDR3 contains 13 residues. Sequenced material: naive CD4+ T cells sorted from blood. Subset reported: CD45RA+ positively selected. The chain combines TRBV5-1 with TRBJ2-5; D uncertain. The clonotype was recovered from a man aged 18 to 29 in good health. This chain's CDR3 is CASSFDNEETQYF. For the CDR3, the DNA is TGCGCCAGCAGCTTTGACAACGAAGAGACCCAGTACTTC.